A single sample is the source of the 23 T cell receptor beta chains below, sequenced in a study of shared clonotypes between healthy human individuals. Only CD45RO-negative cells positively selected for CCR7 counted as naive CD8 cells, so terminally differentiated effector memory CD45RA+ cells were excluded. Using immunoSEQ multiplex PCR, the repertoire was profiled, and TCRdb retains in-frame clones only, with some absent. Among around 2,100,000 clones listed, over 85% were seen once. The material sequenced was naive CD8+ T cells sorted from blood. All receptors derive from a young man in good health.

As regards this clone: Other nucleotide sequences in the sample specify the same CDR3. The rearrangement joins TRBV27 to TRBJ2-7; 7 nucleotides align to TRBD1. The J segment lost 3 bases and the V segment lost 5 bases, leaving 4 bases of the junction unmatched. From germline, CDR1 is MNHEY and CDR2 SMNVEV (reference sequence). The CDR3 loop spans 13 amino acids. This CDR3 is CASSPTGFYEQYF. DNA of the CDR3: TGTGCCAGCAGTCCGACAGGGTTCTACGAGCAGTACTTC.

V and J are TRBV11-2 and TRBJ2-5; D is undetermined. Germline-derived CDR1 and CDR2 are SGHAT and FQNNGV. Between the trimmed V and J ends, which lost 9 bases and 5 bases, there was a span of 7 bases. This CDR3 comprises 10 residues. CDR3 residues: CASGVETQYF. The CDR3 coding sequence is TGTGCCAGTGGGGTGGAGACCCAGTACTTC.

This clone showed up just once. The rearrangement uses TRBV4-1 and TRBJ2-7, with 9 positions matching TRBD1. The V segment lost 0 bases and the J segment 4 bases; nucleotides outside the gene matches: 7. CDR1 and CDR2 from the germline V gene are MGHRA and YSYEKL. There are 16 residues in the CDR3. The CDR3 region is CASSQERDRDLYEQYF. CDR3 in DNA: TGCGCCAGCAGCCAAGAACGGGACAGGGACCTATACGAGCAGTACTTC.

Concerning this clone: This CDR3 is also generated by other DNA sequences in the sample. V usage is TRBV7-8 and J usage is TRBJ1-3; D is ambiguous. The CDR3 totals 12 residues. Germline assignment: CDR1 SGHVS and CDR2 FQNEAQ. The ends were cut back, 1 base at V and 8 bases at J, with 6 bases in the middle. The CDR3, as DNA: TGTGCCAGCAGCTTAGGGGGTGACACCATATATTTT. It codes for CASSLGGDTIYF.

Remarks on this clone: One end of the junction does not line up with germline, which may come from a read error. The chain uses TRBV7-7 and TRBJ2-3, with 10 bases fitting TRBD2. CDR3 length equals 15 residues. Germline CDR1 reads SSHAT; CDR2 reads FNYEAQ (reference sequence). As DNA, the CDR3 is TGTGCTAGCAGCTTAGGCCTAGCGGGAGCTGATACGCAGTATTTT. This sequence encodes CASSLGLAGADTQYF. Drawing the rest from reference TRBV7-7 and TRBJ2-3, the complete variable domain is GAGVSQSPRYKVTKRGQDVTLRCDPISSHATLYWYQQALGQGPEFLTYFNYEAQPDKSGLPSDRFSAERPEGSISTLTIQRTEQRDSAMYRCASSLGLAGADTQYFGPGTRLTVL.

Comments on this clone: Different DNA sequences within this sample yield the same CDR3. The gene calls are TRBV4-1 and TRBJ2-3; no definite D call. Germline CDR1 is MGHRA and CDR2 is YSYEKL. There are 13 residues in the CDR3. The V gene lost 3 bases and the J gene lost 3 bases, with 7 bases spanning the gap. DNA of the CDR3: TGCGCCAGCAGCCAGGTCAATACAGATACGCAGTATTTT. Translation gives CASSQVNTDTQYF.

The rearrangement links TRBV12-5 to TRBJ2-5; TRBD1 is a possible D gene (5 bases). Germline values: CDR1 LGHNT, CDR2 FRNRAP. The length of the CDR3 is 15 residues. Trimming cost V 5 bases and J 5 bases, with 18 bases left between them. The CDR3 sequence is CASGAGSFKGETQYF. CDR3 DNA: TGTGCTAGTGGTGCTGGGTCGTTTAAGGGGGAGACCCAGTACTTC.

CDR3 loop: CASSIGNSGSNQPQHF. The CDR3 DNA sequence: TGTGCCAGTAGTATAGGCAATTCGGGGAGCAATCAGCCCCAGCATTTT. V usage is TRBV19 and J usage is TRBJ1-5; D is undetermined. In germline, CDR1 is LNHDA, CDR2 SQIVND (reference sequence). This CDR3 spans 16 amino acids. Trimming removed 1 base at V and 1 base at J, with 11 bases between.

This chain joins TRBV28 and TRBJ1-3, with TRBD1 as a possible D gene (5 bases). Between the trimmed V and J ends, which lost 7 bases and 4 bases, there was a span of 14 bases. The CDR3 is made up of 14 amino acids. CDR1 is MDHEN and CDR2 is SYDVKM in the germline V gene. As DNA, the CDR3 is TGTGCCAGCAACTCCGGGACTCTCGGAAACACCATATATTTT. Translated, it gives CASNSGTLGNTIYF.

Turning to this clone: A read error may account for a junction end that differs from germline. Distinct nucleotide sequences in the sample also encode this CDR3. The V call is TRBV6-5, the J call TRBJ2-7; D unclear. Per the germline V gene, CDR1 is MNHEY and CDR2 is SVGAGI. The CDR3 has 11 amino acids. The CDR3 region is CASSDSYEQYF. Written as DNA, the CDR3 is TGTGCCAGCAGTGACTCCTACGAGCAGTACTTC.

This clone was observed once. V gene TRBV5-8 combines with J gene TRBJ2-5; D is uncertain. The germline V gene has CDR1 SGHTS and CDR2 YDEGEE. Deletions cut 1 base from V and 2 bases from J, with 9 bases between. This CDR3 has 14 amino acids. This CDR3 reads CASSLWQSQETQYF. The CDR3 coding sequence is TGTGCCAGCAGCTTGTGGCAGTCACAAGAGACCCAGTACTTC.

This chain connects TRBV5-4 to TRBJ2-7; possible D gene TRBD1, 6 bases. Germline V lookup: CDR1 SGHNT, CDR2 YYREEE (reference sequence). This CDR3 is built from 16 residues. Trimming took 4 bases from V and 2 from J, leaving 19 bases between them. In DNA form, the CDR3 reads TGTGCCAGCAGCCCGGTACCAGGGACATTTCCCTACGAGCAGTACTTC. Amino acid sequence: CASSPVPGTFPYEQYF.

The CDR3 nucleotides read TGTGCCAGCAGCCCCGCAGATACGCAGTATTTT. This sequence encodes CASSPADTQYF. The chain combines TRBV7-9 with TRBJ2-3, with D hard to call. The germline CDR1 and CDR2 sequences are SEHNR and FQNEAQ (reference sequence). The CDR3 is made up of 11 amino acids. V was cut by 5 bases and J by 4 bases, with 4 bases left in between.

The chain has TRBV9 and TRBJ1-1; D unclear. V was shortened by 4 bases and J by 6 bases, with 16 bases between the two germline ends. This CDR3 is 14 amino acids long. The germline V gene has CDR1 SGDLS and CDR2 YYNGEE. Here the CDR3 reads CASSPYRSVAEAFF. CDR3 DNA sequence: TGTGCCAGCAGCCCGTACCGAAGCGTAGCTGAAGCTTTCTTT. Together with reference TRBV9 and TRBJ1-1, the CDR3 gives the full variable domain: DSGVTQTPKHLITATGQRVTLRCSPRSGDLSVYWYQQSLDQGLQFLIQYYNGEERAKGNILERFSAQQFPDLHSELNLSSLELGDSALYFCASSPYRSVAEAFFGQGTRLTVV.

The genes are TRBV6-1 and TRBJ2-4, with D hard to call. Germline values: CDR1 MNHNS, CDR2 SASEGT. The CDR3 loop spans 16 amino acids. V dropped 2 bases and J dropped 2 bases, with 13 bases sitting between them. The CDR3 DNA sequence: TGTGCCAGCAGTGAAATGGGCGCGGCGCCCAAAAACATTCAGTACTTC. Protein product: CASSEMGAAPKNIQYF.

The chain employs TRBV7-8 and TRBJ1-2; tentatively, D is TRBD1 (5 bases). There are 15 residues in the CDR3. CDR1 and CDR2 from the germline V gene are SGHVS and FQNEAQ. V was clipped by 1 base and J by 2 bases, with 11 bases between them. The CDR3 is CASSLVGGFNYGYTF. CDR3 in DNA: TGTGCCAGCAGCTTAGTCGGGGGGTTCAACTATGGCTACACCTTC.

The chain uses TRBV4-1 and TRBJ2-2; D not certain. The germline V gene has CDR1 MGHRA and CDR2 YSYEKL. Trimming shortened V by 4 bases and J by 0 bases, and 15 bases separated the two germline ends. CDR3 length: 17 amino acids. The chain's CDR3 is CASSPTLDPTNTGELFF. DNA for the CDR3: TGCGCCAGCAGCCCCACGCTCGACCCTACGAACACCGGGGAGCTGTTTTTT.

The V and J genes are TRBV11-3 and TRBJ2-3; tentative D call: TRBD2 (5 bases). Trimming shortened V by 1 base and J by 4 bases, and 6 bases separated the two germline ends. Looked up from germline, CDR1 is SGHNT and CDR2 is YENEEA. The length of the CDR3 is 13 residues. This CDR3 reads CASSLVRADTQYF. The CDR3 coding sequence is TGTGCCAGCAGCTTAGTGAGGGCAGATACGCAGTATTTT. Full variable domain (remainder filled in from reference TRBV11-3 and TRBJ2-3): EAGVVQSPRYKIIEKKQPVAFWCNPISGHNTLYWYLQNLGQGPELLIRYENEEAVDDSQLPKDRFSAERLKGVDSTLKIQPAELGDSAVYLCASSLVRADTQYFGPGTRLTVL.

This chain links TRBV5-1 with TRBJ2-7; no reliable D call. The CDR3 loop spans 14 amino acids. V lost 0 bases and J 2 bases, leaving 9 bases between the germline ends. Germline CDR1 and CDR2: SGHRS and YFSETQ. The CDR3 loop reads CASSLELITYEQYF. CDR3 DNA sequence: TGCGCCAGCAGCTTGGAGCTCATCACCTACGAGCAGTACTTC.

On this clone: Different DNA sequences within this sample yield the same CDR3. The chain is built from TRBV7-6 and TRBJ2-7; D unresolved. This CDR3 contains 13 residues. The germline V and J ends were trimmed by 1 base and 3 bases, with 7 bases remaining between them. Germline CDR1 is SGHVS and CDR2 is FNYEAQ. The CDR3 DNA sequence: TGTGCCAGCAGCTTAGTGGCGGACTACGAGCAGTACTTC. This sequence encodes CASSLVADYEQYF.

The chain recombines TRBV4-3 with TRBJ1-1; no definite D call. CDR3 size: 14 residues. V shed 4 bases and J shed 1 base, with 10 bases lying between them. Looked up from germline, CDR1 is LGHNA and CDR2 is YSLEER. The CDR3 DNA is TGCGCCAGCAGCCCTGACGTGGGGAACACTGAAGCTTTCTTT. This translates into CASSPDVGNTEAFF.

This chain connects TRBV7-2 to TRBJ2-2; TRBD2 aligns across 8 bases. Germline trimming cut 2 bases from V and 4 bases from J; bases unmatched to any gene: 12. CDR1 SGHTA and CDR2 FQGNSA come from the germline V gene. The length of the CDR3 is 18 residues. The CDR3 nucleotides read TGTGCCAGCAGCTTAAGGCTAGCGGGCCGGCAGGGCACCGGGGAGCTGTTTTTT. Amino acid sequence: CASSLRLAGRQGTGELFF.

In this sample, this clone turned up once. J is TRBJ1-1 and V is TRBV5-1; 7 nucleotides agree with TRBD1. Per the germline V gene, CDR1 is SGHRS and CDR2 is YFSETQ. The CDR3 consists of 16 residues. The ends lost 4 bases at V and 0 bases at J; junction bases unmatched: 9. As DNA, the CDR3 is TGCGCCAGCAGCCCTCCAACGGGACAGATGAACACTGAAGCTTTCTTT. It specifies CASSPPTGQMNTEAFF.